Included here is one T cell receptor (beta chain) sequence, with context. Its target is not known. The germline CDR1 and CDR2 sequences are MDHEN and SYDVKM. There are 14 residues in the CDR3. Losses at the gene ends were 3 bases for V and 3 bases for J; bases not matched to a gene: 5. Generated by immunoSEQ multiplex PCR, the TCRdb table keeps only in-frame clones and is missing some. The sample holds approximately 81,000 clones, around 93% seen once. The data originate from a study of human versus mouse CDR3 diversity and MHC coevolution. Across the whole study: The immunoSEQ assay reportedly detects one in 200,000 T cells. Study results and caveats: Mice had fewer CDR3 deletions and insertions than humans on average. Human T cells were selected on six MHC II alleles.

The sequenced sample was naive CD4+ T cells from blood. Subset noted: CD45RO-negative CD62L-positive naive CD4 T cells. This chain connects TRBV28 to TRBJ2-7, with 7 bases lining up with TRBD1. The sequence was collected from a person aged 25 to 69 in good health. The CDR3 loop reads CASSLSGQHYEQYF. DNA of the CDR3: TGTGCCAGCAGTTTGTCGGGACAGCACTACGAGCAGTACTTC.